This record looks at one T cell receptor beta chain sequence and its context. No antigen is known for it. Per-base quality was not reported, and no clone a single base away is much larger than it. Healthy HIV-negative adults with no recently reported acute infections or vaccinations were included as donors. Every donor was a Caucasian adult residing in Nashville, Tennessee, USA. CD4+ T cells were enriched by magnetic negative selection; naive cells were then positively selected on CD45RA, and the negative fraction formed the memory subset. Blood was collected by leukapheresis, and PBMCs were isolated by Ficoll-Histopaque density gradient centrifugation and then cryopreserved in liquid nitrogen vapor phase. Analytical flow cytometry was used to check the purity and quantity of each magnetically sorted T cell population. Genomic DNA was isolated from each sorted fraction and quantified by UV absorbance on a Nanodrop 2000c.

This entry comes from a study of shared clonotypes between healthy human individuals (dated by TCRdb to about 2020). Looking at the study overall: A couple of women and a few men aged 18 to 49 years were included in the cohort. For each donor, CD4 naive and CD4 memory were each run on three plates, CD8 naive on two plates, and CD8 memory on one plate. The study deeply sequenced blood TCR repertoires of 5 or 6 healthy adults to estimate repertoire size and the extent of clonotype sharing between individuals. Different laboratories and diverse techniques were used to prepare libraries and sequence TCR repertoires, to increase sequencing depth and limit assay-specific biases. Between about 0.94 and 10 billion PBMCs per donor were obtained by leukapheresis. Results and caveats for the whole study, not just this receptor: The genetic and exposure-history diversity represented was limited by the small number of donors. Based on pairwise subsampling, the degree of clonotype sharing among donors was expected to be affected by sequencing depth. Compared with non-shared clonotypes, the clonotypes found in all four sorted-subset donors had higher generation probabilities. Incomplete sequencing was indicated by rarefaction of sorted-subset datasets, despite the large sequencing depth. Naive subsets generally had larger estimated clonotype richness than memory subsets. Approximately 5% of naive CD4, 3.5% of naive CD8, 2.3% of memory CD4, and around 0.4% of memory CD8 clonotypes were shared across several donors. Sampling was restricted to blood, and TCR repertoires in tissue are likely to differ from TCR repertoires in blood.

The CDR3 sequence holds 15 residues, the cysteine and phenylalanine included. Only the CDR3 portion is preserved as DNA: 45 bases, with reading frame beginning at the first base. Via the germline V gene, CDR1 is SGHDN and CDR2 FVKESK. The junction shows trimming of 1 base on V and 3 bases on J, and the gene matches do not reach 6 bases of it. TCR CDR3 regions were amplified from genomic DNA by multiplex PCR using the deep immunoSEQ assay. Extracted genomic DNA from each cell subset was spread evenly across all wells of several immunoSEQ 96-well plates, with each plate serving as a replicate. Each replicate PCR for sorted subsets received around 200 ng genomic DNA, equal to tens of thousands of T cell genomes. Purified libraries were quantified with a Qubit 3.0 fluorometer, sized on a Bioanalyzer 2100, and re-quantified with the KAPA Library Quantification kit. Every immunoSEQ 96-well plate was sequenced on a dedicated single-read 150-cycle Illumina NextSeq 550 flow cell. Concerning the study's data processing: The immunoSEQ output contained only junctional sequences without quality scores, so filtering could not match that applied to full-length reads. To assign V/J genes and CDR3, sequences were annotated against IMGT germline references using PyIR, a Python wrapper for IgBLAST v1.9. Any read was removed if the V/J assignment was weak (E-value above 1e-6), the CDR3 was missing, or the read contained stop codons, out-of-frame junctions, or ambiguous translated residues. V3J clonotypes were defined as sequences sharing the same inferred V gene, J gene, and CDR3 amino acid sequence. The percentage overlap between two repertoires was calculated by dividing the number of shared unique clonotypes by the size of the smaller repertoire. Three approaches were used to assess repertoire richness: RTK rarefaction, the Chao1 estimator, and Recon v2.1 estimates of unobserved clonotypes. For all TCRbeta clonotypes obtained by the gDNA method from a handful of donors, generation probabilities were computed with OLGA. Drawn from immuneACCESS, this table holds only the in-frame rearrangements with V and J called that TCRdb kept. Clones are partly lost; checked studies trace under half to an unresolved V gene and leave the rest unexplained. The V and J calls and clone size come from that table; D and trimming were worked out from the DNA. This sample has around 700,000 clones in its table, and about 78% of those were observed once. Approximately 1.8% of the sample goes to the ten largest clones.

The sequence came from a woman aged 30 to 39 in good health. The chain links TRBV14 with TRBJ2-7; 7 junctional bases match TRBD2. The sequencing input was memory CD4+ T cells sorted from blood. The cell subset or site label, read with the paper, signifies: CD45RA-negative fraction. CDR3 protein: CASSQGVGGSYEQYF. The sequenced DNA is TGTGCCAGCAGCCAAGGTGTGGGCGGGAGCTACGAGCAGTACTTC.